This T cell receptor beta chain emerged from a study of cytomegalovirus exposure and HLA in healthy donors. This clone occurred once. The CDR3 is 14 amino acids. Per the germline V gene, CDR1 is SGHRS and CDR2 is YFSETQ. V lost 3 bases, J lost 5 bases, and 5 bases stayed unmatched. Vbeta (60) and Jbeta (13) primers were used in the PCR. Clones were read by immunoSEQ multiplex PCR, and TCRdb kept only the in-frame ones, dropping some. The data show about 110,000 clones, 70% to 90% seen once. The chain uses TRBV5-1 and TRBJ1-1; 9 bases agree with TRBD1. Specimen: PBMCs. The clonotype originates from a man between 40 and 49 years old in good health and CMV-seronegative. CDR3 coding DNA: TGCGCCAGCAGCTCCGGGACAGGGCATACTGAAGCTTTCTTT. Its translation: CASSSGTGHTEAFF.